The 13 T cell receptor beta chains in this list originate from one sample, sequenced in a study of T cell repertoires in ileal Crohn's disease (dated by TCRdb to the late 2010s). The library was prepared using the immunoSEQ multiplex PCR assay. The source is immuneACCESS, and TCRdb retained only in-frame sequences with V and J called. Part of the clones is not carried over; for the studies checked, unresolved V genes explain less than half of this, and the remainder is unexplained. Counted in this sample were more than 4,500 clones; 80% to 90% of them appeared once. The ten largest clones add up to around 6.1% of the sample. The sample comprised ileal tissue. These receptors came from an adult with Crohn's disease.

The CDR3 coding sequence is TGCGCCAGCAGCTTGGATCCAGCGGGAGGCGGCACAGATACGCAGTATTTT. It is translated as CASSLDPAGGGTDTQYF. This chain links TRBV5-1 with TRBJ2-3, with 9 bases aligning to TRBD2. Germline V CDR1 and CDR2: SGHRS, YFSETQ. V shed 0 bases and J 1 base; nucleotides not matched to a gene: 6. This CDR3 has 17 residues.

The CDR3 sequence: CASSLQRAGEKLFF. The CDR3 DNA reads as TGTGCCAGCTCACTTCAAAGGGCGGGTGAAAAACTGTTTTTT. The chain carries TRBV18 and TRBJ1-4; D is unclear. CDR1 KGHSH and CDR2 LQKENI come from the germline V gene. The CDR3 consists of 14 residues. V was clipped by 4 bases and J by 7 bases, with 13 bases between them.

The genes are TRBV10-1 and TRBJ1-5, with 9 bases aligning to TRBD1. Trimming cost V 6 bases and J 4 bases; bases outside gene matches: 4. This CDR3 region has 14 residues. From germline, CDR1 is WNHNN and CDR2 SYGVQD (reference sequence). The CDR3 region is CASRDRGGNQPQHF. Written as DNA, the CDR3 is TGCGCCAGCAGGGACAGGGGTGGGAATCAGCCCCAGCATTTT.

The rearrangement joins TRBV6-5 to TRBJ2-2, with 8 bases aligning to TRBD2. The germline gives CDR1 MNHEY, CDR2 SVGAGI. The ends lost 6 bases at V and 5 bases at J; junction bases unmatched: 5. The CDR3 loop spans 14 amino acids. The CDR3 is CASRTPGGTGELFF. CDR3 bases: TGTGCCAGCAGGACACCGGGGGGGACCGGGGAGCTGTTTTTT.

V is TRBV10-2 and J is TRBJ2-3; no clear D. This CDR3 comprises 14 residues. V was pared by 2 bases and J by 4 bases, with 10 bases between. Germline V gene lookup returns CDR1 WSHSY and CDR2 SAAADI. This CDR3 reads CASSEVLYPDTQYF. As DNA, the CDR3 is TGCGCCAGCAGTGAGGTACTATACCCAGATACGCAGTATTTT.

This chain uses TRBV5-1 with TRBJ1-2; 8 bases align to TRBD1. Germline-derived CDR1 and CDR2 are SGHRS and YFSETQ. The CDR3 runs 15 residues. V lost 3 bases and J lost 7; bases outside the gene matches: 11. CDR3 DNA sequence: TGCGCCAGCAGCTCCTTCCTGACAGGGGAGAGTGGCTACACCTTC. Residues: CASSSFLTGESGYTF. Based on the CDR3 plus reference TRBV5-1 and TRBJ1-2, the full variable domain is KAGVTQTPRYLIKTRGQQVTLSCSPISGHRSVSWYQQTPGQGLQFLFEYFSETQRNKGNFPGRFSGRQFSNSRSEMNVSTLELGDSALYLCASSSFLTGESGYTFGSGTRLTVV.

This sequence joins TRBV27 and TRBJ2-5, with a weak D call TRBD1 (6 bases). The CDR3 runs to 12 residues. Germline V gene sequence: CDR1 MNHEY, CDR2 SMNVEV (reference sequence). V was pared by 6 bases and J by 6 bases, with 11 bases between. The CDR3 here is CASRSTGKTQYF. The CDR3, as DNA: TGTGCCAGCAGGTCAACAGGGAAGACCCAGTACTTC.

The genes are TRBV30 and TRBJ1-1; D not resolved. Germline V CDR1 and CDR2: GTSNPN, SVGIG (reference sequence). Trimming removed 7 bases at V and 5 bases at J, with 14 bases between. CDR3 length: 12 amino acids. The CDR3 spells CASQTPRTEAFF. CDR3 nucleotides: TGTGCCTCCCAGACCCCGAGGACTGAAGCTTTCTTT.

The chain employs TRBV18 and TRBJ1-4; maybe TRBD1 (6 bases). The germline gives CDR1 KGHSH, CDR2 LQKENI. The CDR3 loop spans 13 amino acids. Trimming took off 3 bases at V and 12 bases at J, with 14 bases between the two ends. In DNA, the CDR3 is TGTGCCAGCTCACCCACCCGGACAGATGAACTGTTTTTT. Translation: CASSPTRTDELFF. Full variable domain (outside the CDR3, taken from reference TRBV18 and TRBJ1-4): NAGVMQNPRHLVRRRGQEARLRCSPMKGHSHVYWYRQLPEEGLKFMVYLQKENIIDESGMPKERFSAEFPKEGPSILRIQQVVRGDSAAYFCASSPTRTDELFFGSGTQLSVL.

J is TRBJ2-7 and V is TRBV5-6; 9 bases agree with TRBD1. Trimming took 0 bases from V and 12 from J; bases not matched to a gene: 4. The CDR3 contains 12 residues. Germline V CDR1 and CDR2: SGHDT, YYEEEE. The CDR3: CASSLAGTGLYF. CDR3 DNA sequence: TGTGCCAGCAGCTTGGCGGGGACAGGGTTGTACTTC.

This chain connects TRBV29-1 to TRBJ2-7; 9 bases line up with TRBD2. Germline trimming cut 6 bases from V and 5 bases from J; bases unmatched to any gene: 11. Germline loops: CDR1 SQVTM, CDR2 ANQGSEA. The CDR3 length is 14 residues. The CDR3 protein is CSVPTSGVEDEQYF. CDR3 nucleotide sequence: TGCAGCGTCCCGACTAGCGGTGTTGAGGACGAGCAGTACTTC.

This clone was counted between two and nine times. V and J are TRBV12-5 and TRBJ1-5, with D possibly matching TRBD1 (6 bases). The CDR3 is made up of 13 amino acids. The V gene's germline CDR1 is LGHNT and CDR2 FRNRAP. V was clipped by 8 bases and J by 2 bases, with 10 bases between them. CDR3 amino acids: CASQGSGNQPQHF. CDR3 DNA: TGTGCTAGTCAGGGGTCAGGCAATCAGCCCCAGCATTTT. The full variable domain, completed using reference TRBV12-5 and TRBJ1-5, is DARVTQTPRHKVTEMGQEVTMRCQPILGHNTVFWYRQTMMQGLELLAYFRNRAPLDDSGMPKDRFSAEMPDATLATLKIQPSEPRDSAVYFCASQGSGNQPQHFGDGTRLSIL.

The chain couples TRBV6-5 to TRBJ1-2; D ambiguous. CDR3 length: 12 amino acids. Germline CDR1 and CDR2: MNHEY and SVGAGI. Trimming cost V 3 bases and J 3 bases, with 5 bases left between them. In DNA, the CDR3 is TGTGCCAGCAGTTATGGAGACTATGGCTACACCTTC. This encodes CASSYGDYGYTF.